The rows below give T cell receptor beta chains drawn from one sample of a study of cytomegalovirus exposure and HLA in healthy donors. The protocol was immunoSEQ multiplex PCR, while the TCRdb copy is restricted to in-frame clones and leaves out a portion. This table has 150,000 or so clones, roughly 79% appearing once. The sample taken for sequencing was PBMCs. Source of these receptors: a male donor in good health and CMV-seronegative. Both conserved end residues are trimmed from each CDR3. Clone size appears in some rows only: once, few, many, or a class for an expanded clone.

length: 15; J: TRBJ2-2; V: TRBV9; size: NA; CDR3: ASSPHSGAKNTGELF
length: 13; J: TRBJ1-2; V: TRBV6-5; size: NA; CDR3: ASSYAGSSVDGYT
length: 13; J: TRBJ2-5; V: TRBV19; size: NA; CDR3: ASSRQGPHQETQY
length: 15; J: TRBJ2-5; V: TRBV12-5; size: NA; CDR3: ASGLVYAGGGQETQY
length: 12; J: TRBJ2-7; V: TRBV27; size: NA; CDR3: ASSPGTGGYEQY
length: 15; J: TRBJ2-6; V: TRBV19; size: NA; CDR3: ATRYGGGTSGANVLT
length: 10; J: TRBJ1-4; V: TRBV5-1; size: NA; CDR3: ASSFSNEKLF
length: 10; J: TRBJ1-1; V: TRBV5-4; size: NA; CDR3: ASSYGQFEAF
length: 11; J: TRBJ1-2; V: TRBV7-9; size: few; CDR3: ASSLGGNYGYT
length: 13; J: TRBJ2-5; V: TRBV5-4; size: NA; CDR3: ASSLPGLGGETQY
length: 13; J: TRBJ2-7; V: TRBV10-3; size: NA; CDR3: AISETGTPPYEQY
length: 12; J: TRBJ1-1; V: TRBV10-3; size: NA; CDR3: AISEWQGVREAF
length: 15; J: TRBJ2-1; V: TRBV7-2; size: NA; CDR3: ASQLAGGPGTYNEQF